The present T cell receptor (beta chain) was sequenced within a study of blood T cell repertoires in COVID-19. Study at large: Samples of COVID-19 (acute and convalescent) were obtained from the United States, Italy and Spain. PBMCs, B-cell-depleted T cells, or T cells were the source of the cDNA or gDNA that made up the material.

Profiling relied on immunoSEQ multiplex PCR, and the TCRdb table lists in-frame clones only, not all of them. The sample holds about 90,000 clones, 80% to 90% seen once. Germline V CDR1 and CDR2: MRHNA, SNTAGT. The CDR3 consists of 18 residues. With 2 bases clipped from V and 3 bases from J, the junction kept 12 bases outside the gene matches. The V gene is TRBV6-4, the J gene TRBJ2-2; 7 bases fit TRBD1. The sequenced sample was peripheral blood. This receptor was identified in a human donor in a cohort sampled during active COVID-19. Here the CDR3 reads CASSDPTFWGQYTGELFF. The DNA for the CDR3 is TGTGCCAGCAGTGACCCCACTTTTTGGGGACAGTACACCGGGGAGCTGTTTTTT.